The 27 T cell receptor beta chains presented below share a single source sample, sequenced in a study of CD8 T cells in ankylosing spondylitis. General study points: Seemingly distinctive of ankylosing spondylitis blood was a TCR beta motif formed by eight highly homologous variants.

Antigens for these TCRs are unknown. From the 5' RACE reads, TCRdb called clonotypes with MiXCR, one entry per CDR3 protein. The sample includes approximately 540,000 distinct CDR3 sequences, over 9.5% of them seen just once. The sample taken for sequencing was blood, either unsorted or a sorted T cell fraction (not recorded which). The receptors come from a male donor with ankylosing spondylitis.

Note on this clonotype: The junction shows a germline mismatch at one end, possibly a read error. The J gene is TRBJ2-1, the V gene TRBV2; D remains unclear. The length of the CDR3 is 10 residues. Germline-derived CDR1 and CDR2 are SNHLY and FYNNEI. CDR3 amino acids: CASREGEQFF. CDR3 coding DNA: TGTGCCAGCAGAGAAGGGGAGCAGTTCTTC. The full variable domain, its missing parts supplied by reference TRBV2 and TRBJ2-1, is EPEVTQTPSHQVTQMGQEVILRCVPISNHLYFYWYRQILGQKVEFLVSFYNNEISEKSEIFDDQFSVERPDGSNFTLKIRSTKLEDSAMYFCASREGEQFFGPGTRLTVL.

The DNA of the CDR3 is TGCGCCAGCAGCTTGGGGTCTAGAAGCCCCCTCTATGGCTACACCTTC. Translation: CASSLGSRSPLYGYTF. This chain joins TRBV5-1 and TRBJ1-2; no clear D. The CDR3 runs 16 residues. V was cut by 0 bases and J by 4 bases, with 16 bases left in between. CDR1 is SGHRS, CDR2 YFSETQ, per germline.

In this sample, this clonotype turned up many times. V and J are TRBV24-1 and TRBJ2-5; no clear D. Per germline, CDR1 KGHDR and CDR2 SFDVKD. The CDR3 totals 14 residues. V shed 1 base and J shed 0 bases, with 5 bases lying between them. CDR3 DNA: TGTGCCACCAGTGATTTCGCATACCAAGAGACCCAGTACTTC. It is translated as CATSDFAYQETQYF.

The gene calls are TRBV3-1 and TRBJ2-5; TRBD2 aligns across 12 bases. The germline CDR1 and CDR2 sequences are LGHDT and YNNKEL (reference sequence). This CDR3 is 15 amino acids long. V dropped 4 bases and J dropped 1; count of bases not matched to a gene: 1. CDR3 DNA: TGTGCCAGCAGCCGGACTAGCGGGACCCAAGAGACCCAGTACTTC. Its translation: CASSRTSGTQETQYF.

This clonotype was seen more than once but under ten times. The J gene is TRBJ2-3, the V gene TRBV21-1; the table assigns TRBD1, which was not confirmed against the DNA. TRBV21-1 is a documented pseudogene. This CDR3 has 15 residues. In DNA, the CDR3 is TGTGCCAGCAGCAAAAGGAAAAGGGGTGGCGATACGCAGTATTTT. Translating gives CASSKRKRGGDTQYF.

This clonotype was picked up many times. The rearrangement uses TRBV14 and TRBJ2-7; D unresolved. Germline V lookup: CDR1 SGHDN, CDR2 FVKESK. The CDR3 contains 14 residues. V was clipped by 0 bases and J by 1 base, with 7 bases between them. DNA of the CDR3: TGTGCCAGCAGCCAAGATGCCCTGTCCTACGAGCAGTACGTC. This gives the protein CASSQDALSYEQYV.

This clonotype was picked up many times. The chain links TRBV28 to TRBJ2-3, with a possible D match to TRBD2 (6 bases). This CDR3 is built from 14 residues. Germline V gives CDR1 MDHEN, CDR2 SYDVKM. The V gene lost 6 bases and the J gene lost 0 bases, with 10 bases spanning the gap. Here the CDR3 DNA reads TGTGCCAGCAGCACGGGAGCTAGCACAGATACGCAGTATTTT. This sequence encodes CASSTGASTDTQYF. The variable domain in full, completed from reference TRBV28 and TRBJ2-3, reads DVKVTQSSRYLVKRTGEKVFLECVQDMDHENMFWYRQDPGLGLRLIYFSYDVKMKEKGDIPEGYSVSREKKERFSLILESASTNQTSMYLCASSTGASTDTQYFGPGTRLTVL.

Notes on this clonotype: A read error may account for a junction end that differs from germline. This chain joins TRBV19 and TRBJ2-1; no reliable D call. CDR1 is LNHDA and CDR2 is SQIVND in the germline V gene (reference sequence). The CDR3 runs to 12 residues. Written as DNA, the CDR3 is TGTGCCAGAAGTATGAGGTACAATGAGCAGTTCTTC. It is translated as CARSMRYNEQFF.

The genes are TRBV20-1 and TRBJ1-4, with 8 bases fitting TRBD1. The junction had 13 bases not matched to a gene; V was cut back by 3 bases and J by 7 bases. CDR1 and CDR2 (germline): DFQATT, SNEGSKA (reference sequence). This CDR3 has 16 amino acids. The DNA of the CDR3 is TGCAGTGCTAGCCCGAGACGACAGGGGAATTTTGAAAAACTGTTTTTT. It specifies CSASPRRQGNFEKLFF.

This chain connects TRBV7-2 to TRBJ1-5; D gene unclear. Germline CDR1 and CDR2: SGHTA and FQGNSA. The CDR3 totals 14 residues. Trimming took off 4 bases at V and 0 bases at J, with 7 bases between the two ends. CDR3 DNA sequence: TGTGCCAGCAGCTCTGTCCTTAGCAATCAGCCCCAGCATTTT. Translation: CASSSVLSNQPQHF.

This clonotype has more than one count but fewer than ten. V usage is TRBV13 and J usage is TRBJ2-7, with 7 bases that match TRBD2. The V and J ends lost 5 bases and 6 bases, in that order; junction bases with no gene match: 10. Germline CDR1 is PRHDT and CDR2 is FYEKMQ (reference sequence). The CDR3 sequence is 14 residues long. In DNA form, the CDR3 reads TGTGCCAGCAGCCCCAGGACTAGATTCGGCGAGCAGTACTTC. It codes for CASSPRTRFGEQYF.

This chain uses TRBV7-2 with TRBJ1-1; D may be TRBD1 (5 bases). Trimming removed 3 bases from V and 1 base from J, with 12 bases in between. Per the germline V gene, CDR1 is SGHTA and CDR2 is FQGNSA. The CDR3 contains 15 residues. The CDR3, as DNA: TGTGCCAGCAGCTTTTGGATAGGGGAGAACACTGAAGCTTTCTTT. Translation: CASSFWIGENTEAFF.

The CDR3 DNA follows: TGTGCCAGCAGCCCCCCCGTCGGCTTCAACTATGGCTACACCTTC. Its translation is CASSPPVGFNYGYTF. The J gene is TRBJ1-2, the V gene TRBV11-3; the D is unclear. The CDR3 is 15 amino acids. Per germline, CDR1 SGHNT and CDR2 YENEEA. The V end lost 5 bases, the J end lost 2 bases, and 15 bases lay between the germline ends.

This clonotype was seen a few times. The chain recombines TRBV29-1 with TRBJ2-1; D gene unclear. This CDR3 has 10 amino acids. The germline gives CDR1 SQVTM, CDR2 ANQGSEA. Trimming removed 5 bases at V and 7 bases at J, with 6 bases between. CDR3 sequence reads: CSVKQNEQFF. CDR3 bases: TGCAGCGTTAAGCAAAATGAGCAGTTCTTC.

V usage is TRBV20-1 and J usage is TRBJ1-2; possible D gene TRBD1, 6 bases. CDR1 DFQATT and CDR2 SNEGSKA come from the germline V gene (reference sequence). This CDR3 contains 13 residues. V lost 6 bases to trimming and J lost 8 bases, with 19 bases between them. The CDR3 nucleotides are TGCAGTGCGACCGTCACAGGGATTGGAGGCTACACCTTC. It codes for CSATVTGIGGYTF.

The rearrangement uses TRBV11-3 and TRBJ2-7, with D unclear. From germline, CDR1 is SGHNT and CDR2 YENEEA. This CDR3 has 13 residues. Trimming cost V 2 bases and J 4 bases, with 9 bases left between them. CDR3 region: CASSLRINYEQYV. As DNA, the CDR3 is TGTGCCAGCAGCTTACGAATAAATTACGAGCAGTACGTC.

This clonotype was counted only a few times. The chain employs TRBV5-1 and TRBJ2-1, with D uncertain. The germline V gene has CDR1 SGHRS and CDR2 YFSETQ. This CDR3 has 17 residues. V lost 4 bases, J lost 0 bases, and 17 bases lay in between. The CDR3 nucleotides are TGCGCCAGCAGCCCCTCGGGTGGCGGCCACTCCTACAATGAGCAGTTCTTC. Translated: CASSPSGGGHSYNEQFF.

The chain combines TRBV7-9 with TRBJ2-3; either TRBD1 or TRBD2 may fit D (5 bases each). Trimming stripped 5 bases from V and 8 bases from J, with 17 bases between. CDR1 and CDR2 (germline): SEHNR, FQNEAQ (reference sequence). There are 14 residues in the CDR3. In nucleotides, the CDR3 is TGTGCCAGCAGCCCGGGACGTAGCTCGGGTACGCAGTATTTT. Encoded protein: CASSPGRSSGTQYF.

This clonotype was observed a handful of times. The V call is TRBV20-1, the J call TRBJ1-2, with TRBD1 identical over 9 bases. The V gene end was trimmed by 2 bases and the J gene end by 3 bases; junction bases not matched to a gene: 4. The CDR3 contains 14 residues. Germline V lookup: CDR1 DFQATT, CDR2 SNEGSKA (reference sequence). CDR3 residues: CSARWDRDDYGYTF. DNA of the CDR3: TGCAGTGCTAGATGGGACAGGGACGACTATGGCTACACCTTC.

This clonotype was recorded a few times. The chain links TRBV5-1 to TRBJ2-1; D remains unclear. Trimming removed 4 bases from V and 4 bases from J, with 12 bases in between. Germline assignment: CDR1 SGHRS and CDR2 YFSETQ. The CDR3 has 14 amino acids. The CDR3, as DNA: TGCGCCAGCAGCCTTGGAGTGGGTTACAATGAGCAGTTCTTC. Protein product: CASSLGVGYNEQFF.

This clonotype was seen repeatedly, ten times or more. The V and J genes are TRBV12-3 or TRBV12-4 and TRBJ2-2; TRBD1 is a possible D gene (6 bases). V lost 2 bases and J lost 2, with 9 bases in between. The CDR3 totals 15 residues. The CDR3 DNA reads TGTGCCAGCAGTTTATTGGGGGCCAACACCGGGGAGCTGTTTTTT. This encodes CASSLLGANTGELFF.

This clonotype was detected a few times. The gene calls are TRBV12-3 or TRBV12-4 and TRBJ2-1, with a tentative D call TRBD1 (5 bases). The germline V and J ends were trimmed by 7 bases and 4 bases, with 23 bases remaining between them. The CDR3 runs to 17 residues. The CDR3 spells CASNSQGFPGAYNEQFF. The CDR3, as DNA: TGTGCCAGCAATTCCCAGGGTTTCCCTGGGGCGTACAATGAGCAGTTCTTC.

The rearrangement uses TRBV6-1 and TRBJ2-7; TRBD1 aligns across 11 bases. Losses at the gene ends were 11 bases for V and 6 bases for J; bases not matched to a gene: 3. This CDR3 region has 11 residues. Germline-derived CDR1 and CDR2 are MNHNS and SASEGT. The CDR3 coding sequence is TGTGCCGGAGGGACAGGGGGCGAGCAGTACGTC. Residues: CAGGTGGEQYV.

This clonotype was observed many times. V gene TRBV4-1 combines with J gene TRBJ1-5, with 7 bases matching TRBD1. The V gene end was trimmed by 0 bases and the J gene end by 4 bases; junction bases not matched to a gene: 9. The CDR3 sequence is 17 residues long. CDR1 is MGHRA, CDR2 YSYEKL, per germline. CDR3 amino acids: CASSQDDRAGGNQPQHF. The CDR3, as DNA: TGCGCCAGCAGCCAAGACGATAGGGCAGGGGGAAATCAGCCCCAGCATTTT.

The sample holds one count of this clonotype. J is TRBJ2-3 and V is TRBV20-1; 9 bases line up with TRBD1. The CDR3 consists of 13 residues. Trimming removed 7 bases from V and 5 bases from J; junction bases left unmatched: 7. Germline V CDR1 and CDR2: DFQATT, SNEGSKA (reference sequence). The CDR3 is CSVKQGALDTQYF. Here the CDR3 DNA reads TGCAGTGTGAAACAGGGGGCTTTAGATACGCAGTATTTT.

The CDR3 loop reads CASSRKTGTLADTQYF. The CDR3 coding sequence is TGTGCCAGCAGCCGCAAAACAGGGACCCTTGCAGATACGCAGTATTTT. The chain uses TRBV7-2 and TRBJ2-3; D is possibly TRBD1 (6 bases). The V end was cut by 5 bases, the J end by 4 bases, with 19 bases between. The length of the CDR3 is 16 residues. The germline V gene has CDR1 SGHTA and CDR2 FQGNSA. Based on the CDR3 plus reference TRBV7-2 and TRBJ2-3, the full variable domain is GAGVSQSPSNKVTEKGKDVELRCDPISGHTALYWYRQSLGQGLEFLIYFQGNSAPDKSGLPSDRFSAERTGGSVSTLTIQRTQQEDSAVYLCASSRKTGTLADTQYFGPGTRLTVL.

The V call is TRBV20-1, the J call TRBJ1-4; D is uncertain. Trimming cost V 0 bases and J 8 bases, with 13 bases left between them. Germline values: CDR1 DFQATT, CDR2 SNEGSKA (reference sequence). This CDR3 comprises 14 residues. CDR3 sequence: CSARDQRAGEKLFF. The CDR3, as DNA: TGCAGTGCTAGAGATCAACGAGCGGGGGAAAAACTGTTTTTT.